The present T cell receptor (beta chain) was sequenced within a study of patients and donors after allogeneic stem cell transplantation. TCRdb reprocessed the RT-PCR reads via MiXCR and lists one record per CDR3 protein. Here the sample spans roughly 960,000 distinct CDR3 sequences, approximately 19% being singletons. This clonotype was found a few times. The trim removed 7 bases at V and 0 bases at J, leaving 5 bases unmatched. Germline V lookup: CDR1 ENHRY, CDR2 SYGVKD. This CDR3 has 15 residues. The chain is built from TRBV10-3 and TRBJ2-2; 7 positions match TRBD2. The receptor was isolated from a human donor who was either an allogeneic HSCT recipient or a stem cell or donor lymphocyte infusion donor (not recorded which). It is not recorded whose cells these are; they may come from a transplant donor. Material: blood, either unsorted or a sorted T cell fraction (not recorded which). CDR3 loop: CAINLSGANTGELFF. As DNA, the CDR3 is TGTGCCATCAACCTAAGCGGGGCGAACACCGGGGAGCTGTTTTTT.